This T cell receptor beta chain was sequenced during a study of T cell responses to AZD1222 COVID-19 vaccine. Study observations and caveats: Among those given AZD1222, only six or seven were seropositive at baseline.

Sequencing used immunoSEQ multiplex PCR; TCRdb keeps in-frame clones, though not all of them. The sample contains approximately 91,000 clones, less than 95% of which appear only once. Regarding this clone: Antigen unknown.

This CDR3 region has 15 residues. V lost 1 base, J lost 0 bases, and 10 bases lay in between. Germline V lookup: CDR1 SSHAT, CDR2 FNYEAQ (reference sequence). The sequenced sample was peripheral blood, obtained 28 days after the second AZD1222 dose. The rearrangement uses TRBV7-7 and TRBJ2-7; D tentatively reads TRBD1 or TRBD2 (5 bases each). The source of this sequence is an adult who received the AZD1222 COVID-19 vaccine. The CDR3 loop reads CASSLEAGTSYEQYF. CDR3 in DNA: TGTGCCAGCAGCTTAGAGGCCGGGACCTCCTACGAGCAGTACTTC.